This is a list of T cell receptor beta chains from one sample in a study of Graves' ophthalmopathy and Graves' hyperthyroidism. TCRdb reprocessed the multiplex PCR reads via MiXCR and lists one record per CDR3 protein. The sample yields about 240,000 distinct CDR3 sequences, about 46% seen once. Material: peripheral blood. The receptor set was obtained from an adult man with Graves' ophthalmopathy. CDR3s include the opening cysteine and the closing phenylalanine or tryptophan. Fields, in order: CDR3 length, D gene, clone size, V gene, J gene, CDR3 protein, CDR3 DNA. A D gene is named only where the DNA matches it firmly. Rows give clone size only sometimes, using once, few, many, or a class for an expanded clone.

length: 13; D: .; size: many; V: TRBV25-1; J: TRBJ1-5; CDR3: CASSDGVELAQHF; DNA: TGTGCCAGCAGTGACGGCGTAGAATTGGCCCAGCATTTT
length: 13; D: .; size: .; V: TRBV7-3; J: TRBJ2-5; CDR3: CASSLNGGETQYF; DNA: TGTGCCAGCAGCTTAAATGGGGGAGAGACCCAGTACTTC
length: 15; D: TRBD1; size: .; V: TRBV7-3; J: TRBJ1-2; CDR3: CASSAAGQGAGGYTF; DNA: TGTGCCAGCAGCGCTGCGGGACAGGGGGCGGGTGGCTACACCTTC
length: 15; D: .; size: .; V: TRBV6-6; J: TRBJ1-2; CDR3: CASVKVGDNYDGYTF; DNA: TGTGCCAGCGTCAAAGTCGGAGACAACTATGATGGCTACACCTTC
length: 13; D: TRBD2; size: few; V: TRBV20-1; J: TRBJ2-7; CDR3: CSCSLPSGTEQYF; DNA: TGCAGTTGCTCCCTTCCGAGCGGGACCGAGCAGTACTTC
length: 17; D: TRBD1; size: .; V: TRBV5-4; J: TRBJ1-2; CDR3: CASSFDRGQRVSDGYTF; DNA: TGTGCCAGCAGCTTCGACAGGGGGCAACGAGTTTCTGATGGCTACACCTTC
length: 13; D: .; size: .; V: TRBV12-3/TRBV12-4; J: TRBJ2-2; CDR3: CASSFEGDGELFF; DNA: TGTGCCAGCAGTTTCGAGGGGGACGGGGAGCTGTTTTTT
length: 15; D: TRBD1; size: .; V: TRBV5-1; J: TRBJ1-2; CDR3: CASSPRTGGADGYTF; DNA: TGCGCCAGCAGCCCCCGGACAGGGGGCGCCGATGGCTACACCTTC
length: 14; D: .; size: .; V: TRBV7-6; J: TRBJ1-2; CDR3: CASSLARTDDGYTF; DNA: TGTGCCAGCAGCTTAGCGCGCACTGATGATGGCTACACCTTC
length: 17; D: TRBD2; size: few; V: TRBV7-2; J: TRBJ2-7; CDR3: CASSLVRAGEISNEQYF; DNA: TGTGCCAGCAGCTTAGTCAGAGCGGGGGAGATTTCCAACGAGCAGTACTTC
length: 13; D: TRBD1; size: .; V: TRBV29-1; J: TRBJ2-7; CDR3: CSAAGQGAYEQYF; DNA: TGCAGCGCCGCGGGACAGGGGGCGTACGAGCAGTACTTC
length: 15; D: .; size: .; V: TRBV7-3; J: TRBJ2-5; CDR3: CASSLSFGESETQYF; DNA: TGTGCCAGCAGCCTTTCTTTTGGGGAGTCGGAGACCCAGTACTTC
length: 14; D: .; size: .; V: TRBV29-1; J: TRBJ2-7; CDR3: CSVVYGRGNSEQYF; DNA: TGCAGCGTTGTCTACGGGCGGGGTAATTCCGAGCAGTACTTC
length: 14; D: .; size: .; V: TRBV24-1; J: TRBJ1-2; CDR3: CASSYSGHLYGYTF; DNA: TGTGCCAGCAGTTACTCGGGACACCTCTATGGCTACACCTTC
length: 17; D: .; size: .; V: TRBV10-3; J: TRBJ1-4; CDR3: CAISRLPIPSIGEKLFF; DNA: TGTGCCATCAGTCGACTACCTATTCCTTCTATCGGTGAAAAACTGTTTTTT
length: 14; D: .; size: .; V: TRBV6-5; J: TRBJ1-1; CDR3: CASSYGERNTEAFF; DNA: TGTGCCAGCAGTTACGGTGAACGAAACACTGAAGCTTTCTTT